This is a list of T cell receptor beta chains from one sample in a study of blood T cells in healthy people across ages. TCRdb re-called the 5' RACE reads through MiXCR, storing one row per CDR3 protein. The profile shows 800,000 to 950,000 distinct CDR3 sequences, just under 30% of them singletons. In addition, the sample was reused for a study of T cells of mothers and their children.

Sequences were obtained from blood. These receptors came from a middle-aged woman in good health. CDR3s include the opening cysteine and the closing phenylalanine or tryptophan. Fields, in order: clone size, D gene, J gene, V gene, CDR3 DNA, CDR3 protein. The D gene is left open where the match is weak. Clone sizes are given selectively: once, few, many, or a class where the clone is expanded.

few TRBD1 TRBJ2-7 TRBV11-2 TGTGCCAGCAGTAAAACCCCCGGGACAGGGGACTACGAGCAGTACTTC CASSKTPGTGDYEQYF
NA NA TRBJ2-5 TRBV29-1 TGCAGCGTTCGACAGAACCAAGAGACCCAGTACTTC CSVRQNQETQYF
many TRBD2 TRBJ2-1 TRBV7-2 TGTGCCAGCAGCCTAACCGGGACTAGCGGGGGGGCCGGGTACAATGAGCAGTTCTTC CASSLTGTSGGAGYNEQFF
many NA TRBJ2-7 TRBV28 TGTGCCAGCAGTCCCCCCTTGCACGAGCAGTACTTC CASSPPLHEQYF
few TRBD2 TRBJ2-1 TRBV3-1 TGTGCCAGCAGACAGCGGGGGGGCTATGAGCAGTTCTTC CASRQRGGYEQFF
NA NA TRBJ1-1 TRBV20-1 TGCAGTGCTACCGGGGAGAACACTGAAGCTTTCTTT CSATGENTEAFF
few NA TRBJ2-7 TRBV21-1 TGTGCCAGCAGCAAAAAACCGGGACAGGTCTCCTACGAGCAGTACTTC CASSKKPGQVSYEQYF
NA TRBD2 TRBJ2-7 TRBV7-2 TGTGCCAGCAGCCCCAGATGGACCGCGGGGGGTTTCGATGAGCAGTACTTC CASSPRWTAGGFDEQYF
NA NA TRBJ2-6 TRBV7-2 TGTGCCAGCAGCTGGGAGTTTAGCTCTGGGGCCAACGTCCGGACTTTC CASSWEFSSGANVRTF
NA NA TRBJ1-6 TRBV14 TGTGCCAGCAGCCAAGCAGGCAGCCTTAATTCACCCCTCCACTTT CASSQAGSLNSPLHF
many NA TRBJ1-5 TRBV30 TGTGCCTGGAGTGTACAGGGAGATCAGCCCCAGCATTTT CAWSVQGDQPQHF
NA TRBD1 TRBJ2-1 TRBV3-1 TGTGCCAGCGGACAGGGGTTCTCCTACAATGAGCAGTTCTTC CASGQGFSYNEQFF
many NA TRBJ2-5 TRBV20-1 TGCAGTGCTAGGACTGGGGGGATCAGGGAGACCCAGTACTTC CSARTGGIRETQYF
NA NA TRBJ2-7 TRBV11-1 TGTGCCAGCAGCTTCGGTGGACACCAGAATTACGAGCAGTACTTC CASSFGGHQNYEQYF
few TRBD2 TRBJ2-5 TRBV29-1 TGCAGCGTTGGACTAGCGGGGGAGTACCAAGAGACCCAGTACTTC CSVGLAGEYQETQYF
few TRBD1 TRBJ2-1 TRBV4-2 TGTGCCAGCAGCCAATCCGGGACAGGGAGCTCCTACAATGAGCAGTTCTTC CASSQSGTGSSYNEQFF
many NA TRBJ2-3 TRBV12-3/TRBV12-4 TGTGCCAGCAGTTTAAGTGAGGGGGGGGACACAGATACGCAGTATTTT CASSLSEGGDTDTQYF
NA NA TRBJ2-1 TRBV6-1 TGTGCCAGCAGTGAAGGGACAGTCAGGAATGAGCAGTTCTTC CASSEGTVRNEQFF
few NA TRBJ1-2 TRBV12-3/TRBV12-4 TGTGCCAGCAGTTTGCTTCGAAGGGATGGCTACACCTTC CASSLLRRDGYTF
many TRBD1 TRBJ1-2 TRBV29-1 TGCAGCGCCGACAAATCGACAGGGAGTGTCTATGGCTACACCTTC CSADKSTGSVYGYTF
many TRBD1 TRBJ1-2 TRBV12-3/TRBV12-4 TGTGCCAGCAGTTCGGACAGGGGGGTAGGCGGCTACACCTTC CASSSDRGVGGYTF
NA TRBD1 TRBJ1-1 TRBV5-1 TGCGCCAGCAGCTTGGGTTCAGGGGGAGTCACTGAAGCTTTCTTT CASSLGSGGVTEAFF
NA TRBD1 TRBJ2-7 TRBV27 TGTGCCAGCAGGGAACAGGGGGTTGGCTACGAGCAGTACTTC CASREQGVGYEQYF
many NA TRBJ1-5 TRBV20-1 TGCAGTGCTAGAGATCTCCGACAGGCCAATCAGCCCCAGCATTTT CSARDLRQANQPQHF
few NA TRBJ1-1 TRBV29-1 TGCAGCGTTCACAGGGATTGGGACACTGAAGCTTTCTTT CSVHRDWDTEAFF
NA NA TRBJ2-1 TRBV27 TGTGCCAGCACTGGGGGGGCAAGAAGGTACAATGAGCAGTTCTTC CASTGGARRYNEQFF
few TRBD1 TRBJ1-1 TRBV20-1 TGCAGTGCTAGAGCCGGACAGGTAATCGAAGCTTTCTTT CSARAGQVIEAFF
NA NA TRBJ1-1 TRBV14 TGTGCCAGCAGCCTTTACTGGAACACTGAAGCTTTCTTT CASSLYWNTEAFF
many TRBD2 TRBJ2-1 TRBV5-5 TGTGCCAGCCAGCGGGGGACCTCCTACAATGAGCAGTTCTTC CASQRGTSYNEQFF
NA NA TRBJ1-5 TRBV18 TGTGCCAGCTCACCGACGATTAGCAATCAGCCCCAGCATTTT CASSPTISNQPQHF
NA TRBD2 TRBJ2-1 TRBV4-1 TGCGCCAGCAGCCAAGAACTAGCGGGTACGGATGAGCAGTTCTTC CASSQELAGTDEQFF
NA NA TRBJ1-1 TRBV28 TGTGCCAGCAGTTTTTCCGACCGGACTGAAGCTTTCTTT CASSFSDRTEAFF
NA TRBD1 TRBJ2-5 TRBV12-3/TRBV12-4 TGTGCCAGCAGTTGGGACAGGGGAGGACAGACCCAGTACTTC CASSWDRGGQTQYF
NA TRBD1 TRBJ2-5 TRBV5-5 TGTGCCAGCAGCTTAGTGACAGGGGGGGTATGGGAGACCCAGTACTTC CASSLVTGGVWETQYF
NA NA TRBJ1-2 TRBV7-9 TGTGCCAGCAGCGACCCCCGGGCAGGGGACGGCTACACCTTC CASSDPRAGDGYTF
NA NA TRBJ2-7 TRBV5-1 TGCGCCAGCAGCTTGGCAGTATCCCCCTACGAGCAGTACTTC CASSLAVSPYEQYF